The 22 T cell receptor beta chains reported below all come from one sample, sequenced in a study of shared clonotypes between healthy human individuals (dated by TCRdb to the early 2020s). The method behind the library was the immunoSEQ multiplex PCR assay. TCRdb's version of the immuneACCESS table is confined to in-frame rearrangements and falls short of the full clone set. An unresolved V gene accounts for under half of the shortfall where checked; the remainder is of unknown origin. This sample is represented by roughly 2.1 million clones; just over 90% of them were singletons. The top ten hold roughly 1.7% of the sample. For the CD8 naive samples, CD45RO-negative cells were positively selected for CCR7, yielding a CD45RA+CCR7+ population from which TemRA cells were excluded. Sequencing was carried out using naive CD8+ T cells from PBMCs. This specimen's cell subset or site label, per the study, means: CD45RA+CCR7+. The receptor source for this set is a man aged 18 to 30 in good health. Some clones in this sample may be carry-over from other donors' samples.

Of note for this clone: The identical CDR3 is also encoded by other nucleotide sequences in the sample. This rearrangement joins TRBV7-9 to TRBJ2-3; TRBD2 matches at 9 bases. This CDR3 has 15 amino acids. CDR1 is SEHNR and CDR2 is FQNEAQ in the germline V gene (reference sequence). The V gene end was trimmed by 2 bases and the J gene end by 4 bases; junction bases not matched to a gene: 4. The chain's CDR3 is CASSLRVAGADTQYF. As DNA, the CDR3 is TGTGCCAGCAGCTTACGGGTAGCGGGAGCAGATACGCAGTATTTT.

The chain carries TRBV27 and TRBJ2-7; 12 nucleotides match TRBD1. Germline CDR1 reads MNHEY; CDR2 reads SMNVEV (reference sequence). CDR3 size: 14 residues. V dropped 5 bases and J dropped 6; count of bases not matched to a gene: 5. CDR3 sequence (DNA): TGTGCCAGCAGTGGGGGGGACAGGGGGCCCGAGCAGTACTTC. It encodes CASSGGDRGPEQYF.

The V gene is TRBV4-2, the J gene TRBJ2-7, with 11 bases matching TRBD2. The CDR3 is made up of 18 amino acids. The V gene's germline CDR1 is LGHNA and CDR2 YNFKEQ. Trimming at V came to 3 bases and at J to 0 bases, leaving 10 bases not matched to a gene. CDR3 protein: CASSQAGRLAGYSYEQYF. As DNA, the CDR3 is TGTGCCAGCAGCCAGGCCGGGCGACTAGCGGGATACTCCTACGAGCAGTACTTC.

The sample holds one count of this clone. The chain employs TRBV27 and TRBJ1-2, with no clear D. V dropped 5 bases and J dropped 7 bases, with 17 bases sitting between them. CDR1 and CDR2 (germline): MNHEY, SMNVEV (reference sequence). The CDR3 loop spans 14 amino acids. The CDR3 here is CASSLRAGRGGYTF. The CDR3 nucleotides are TGTGCCAGCAGTCTAAGGGCAGGTCGAGGTGGCTACACCTTC.

This clone was observed a handful of times. The chain recombines TRBV28 with TRBJ1-1, with TRBD1 matching 11 bases. The CDR3 spans 13 residues. Germline V gene data show CDR1 as MDHEN and CDR2 as SYDVKM. Unmatched junction bases numbered 8, after V lost 6 bases and J lost 11 bases. The chain's CDR3 is CASSPRTGGEAFF. In nucleotides, the CDR3 is TGTGCCAGCAGCCCTAGGACAGGGGGCGAGGCTTTCTTT.

The chain joins TRBV27 to TRBJ1-1; D unclear. V dropped 5 bases and J dropped 4 bases, with 11 bases sitting between them. The CDR3 spans 13 residues. The V gene's germline CDR1 is MNHEY and CDR2 SMNVEV (reference sequence). The CDR3 DNA follows: TGTGCCAGCAGTACCAGCTTCCGCACTGAAGCTTTCTTT. Translation gives CASSTSFRTEAFF.

The chain employs TRBV6-5 and TRBJ2-7; 7 bases agree with TRBD1. The CDR3 is 14 amino acids. With 2 bases clipped from V and 0 bases from J, the junction kept 1 base outside the gene matches. Germline V gene data show CDR1 as MNHEY and CDR2 as SVGAGI. The CDR3, as DNA: TGTGCCAGCAGTTACGGACAGGTCTCCTACGAGCAGTACTTC. This encodes CASSYGQVSYEQYF.

The V call is TRBV5-1, the J call TRBJ2-5, with 8 nucleotides matching TRBD1. This CDR3 contains 15 residues. CDR1 and CDR2 (germline): SGHRS, YFSETQ. V was clipped by 0 bases and J by 5 bases; unmatched bases: 6. CDR3 in DNA: TGCGCCAGCAGCTTGGCCGGACAGGGTTTGGAGACCCAGTACTTC. It codes for CASSLAGQGLETQYF.

This chain uses TRBV28 with TRBJ1-2; possibly TRBD1 for D (5 bases). V lost 4 bases, J lost 5 bases, and 20 bases lay in between. Germline V gene lookup returns CDR1 MDHEN and CDR2 SYDVKM. The CDR3 is 16 residues long. DNA of the CDR3: TGTGCCAGCAGTTCCAACCTCCCCGGGACCCCTTATGGCTACACCTTC. Its protein is CASSSNLPGTPYGYTF.

The CDR3 sequence: CASSVSDNPQEAFF. CDR3 DNA: TGTGCCAGCAGCGTATCCGACAACCCTCAAGAAGCTTTCTTT. This chain joins TRBV9 and TRBJ1-1; D is uncertain. Trimming left V 1 base short and J 8 bases short, with 15 bases between. This CDR3 comprises 14 residues. In germline, CDR1 is SGDLS, CDR2 YYNGEE.

This clone is a singleton in its sample. V gene TRBV29-1 combines with J gene TRBJ1-1; no clear D. V gave up 4 bases and J gave up 8 bases, with 8 bases separating them. This CDR3 has 10 amino acids. Germline V CDR1 and CDR2: SQVTM, ANQGSEA. CDR3 residues: CSVAPTEAFF. CDR3 DNA sequence: TGCAGCGTTGCTCCGACGGAAGCTTTCTTT.

This clone has more than one count but fewer than ten. Other DNA variants within this sample encode the same CDR3. The CDR3, as DNA: TGTGCCAGCAGTTTCCCCGGGACCTACGAGCAGTACTTC. It is translated as CASSFPGTYEQYF. The J gene is TRBJ2-7, the V gene TRBV27; TRBD2 is a possible D gene (5 bases). Germline V CDR1 and CDR2: MNHEY, SMNVEV (reference sequence). The germline V and J ends were trimmed by 3 bases and 2 bases, with 8 bases remaining between them. The CDR3 covers 13 residues.

This chain joins TRBV28 and TRBJ2-7; 11 bases fit TRBD2. The V gene's germline CDR1 is MDHEN and CDR2 SYDVKM. The length of the CDR3 is 20 residues. V shed 4 bases and J 3 bases; nucleotides not matched to a gene: 20. The CDR3, as DNA: TGTGCCAGCAGTTCACCAGGTTTGACTAGCGGGATCACCCCATTCTACGAGCAGTACTTC. It yields the protein CASSSPGLTSGITPFYEQYF.

V and J are TRBV27 and TRBJ2-7; 8 bases are a match to TRBD2. The germline gives CDR1 MNHEY, CDR2 SMNVEV (reference sequence). The V segment lost 4 bases and the J segment 0 bases; nucleotides outside the gene matches: 14. The CDR3 spans 18 residues. DNA of the CDR3: TGTGCCAGCAGTTCTTCCCTGCCCGGGGGGGAAAACTCCTACGAGCAGTACTTC. Translating gives CASSSSLPGGENSYEQYF.

The rearrangement links TRBV27 to TRBJ2-5; 8 bases are shared with TRBD1. Germline lookup yields CDR1 MNHEY and CDR2 SMNVEV (reference sequence). CDR3 size: 14 residues. V lost 4 bases, J lost 5 bases, and 6 bases stayed unmatched. This CDR3 is CASSWQGARETQYF. The CDR3 region has the DNA TGTGCCAGCAGTTGGCAGGGGGCAAGGGAGACCCAGTACTTC.

This sequence joins TRBV7-3 and TRBJ1-3; no firm D call. The CDR3 has 17 amino acids. Germline CDR1 SGHTA, CDR2 FQGTGA. Deletions cut 1 base from V and 0 bases from J, with 13 bases between. This chain's CDR3 is CASSLIGGSSSGNTIYF. As DNA, the CDR3 is TGTGCCAGCAGCTTAATAGGCGGCTCAAGCTCTGGAAACACCATATATTTT.

CDR3 protein: CASSPQQGWYEQYF. CDR3 DNA sequence: TGTGCCAGCAGTCCCCAACAGGGTTGGTACGAGCAGTACTTC. This rearrangement joins TRBV6-5 to TRBJ2-7, with a tentative D call TRBD1 (6 bases). Germline V gene sequence: CDR1 MNHEY, CDR2 SVGAGI. The CDR3 extends over 14 amino acids. The ends were cut back, 5 bases at V and 4 bases at J, with 15 bases in the middle.

The chain joins TRBV5-1 to TRBJ2-5; tentative D call: TRBD1 (6 bases). The DNA end favors TRBJ2-7, so the J call may be wrong. Germline V lookup: CDR1 SGHRS, CDR2 YFSETQ. This CDR3 is 13 amino acids long. Here the CDR3 reads CASSFLQGYEQYF. In DNA form, the CDR3 reads TGCGCCAGCAGCTTCTTACAGGGCTACGAGCAGTACTTC.

This clone appeared a single time. The chain recombines TRBV28 with TRBJ1-2; D possibly corresponds to TRBD1 (6 bases). This CDR3 is 13 amino acids long. The V end lost 5 bases, the J end lost 8 bases, and 15 bases lay between the germline ends. Germline V CDR1 and CDR2: MDHEN, SYDVKM. CDR3 DNA: TGTGCCAGCAGTGCACAGGGCCTCTGGGGCTACACCTTC. Its translation: CASSAQGLWGYTF.

This chain links TRBV6-5 with TRBJ2-5; the match to TRBD1 covers 12 bases. The J segment lost 2 bases and the V segment lost 2 bases, leaving 3 bases of the junction unmatched. The length of the CDR3 is 16 residues. From germline, CDR1 is MNHEY and CDR2 SVGAGI. The CDR3 nucleotides are TGTGCCAGCAGTTACCGGGACAGGGGGCGTCAAGAGACCCAGTACTTC. It translates to CASSYRDRGRQETQYF.

The V and J genes are TRBV27 and TRBJ2-2, with 7 positions matching TRBD1. V dropped 5 bases and J dropped 6; count of bases not matched to a gene: 21. The CDR3 sequence is 19 residues long. Germline V gene lookup returns CDR1 MNHEY and CDR2 SMNVEV (reference sequence). CDR3 amino acids: CASSLTGAHPVTEAGELFF. The CDR3 region has the DNA TGTGCCAGCAGTCTTACAGGGGCCCACCCCGTTACCGAGGCCGGGGAGCTGTTTTTT.

The V call is TRBV27, the J call TRBJ2-7; D is tentatively TRBD1 or TRBD2 (5 bases each). V was clipped by 1 base and J by 4 bases, with 14 bases between them. This CDR3 has 15 residues. CDR1 and CDR2 (germline): MNHEY, SMNVEV (reference sequence). CDR3 loop: CASSLFVGTAYEQYF. CDR3 bases: TGTGCCAGCAGTTTATTTGTCGGGACCGCGTACGAGCAGTACTTC.